This T cell receptor (beta chain) was retrieved from a study of T cell responses to AZD1222 COVID-19 vaccine. CDR3 size: 15 residues. The ends lost 4 bases at V and 2 bases at J; junction bases unmatched: 2. The V gene's germline CDR1 is SGHVS and CDR2 FNYEAQ. A remark on this clone: Its antigen is still unknown.

General study points: Researchers took repertoire samples only after the peak T cell response had come. Females made up more of the donors, who were largely white British, and clonal diversity may have come out too low.

Data came from immunoSEQ multiplex PCR; TCRdb stores just in-frame clones and leaves some out. Of about 160,000 clones listed, 88% are singletons. The input for sequencing was peripheral blood, taken on day 0 of AZD1222 vaccination. The sequence was collected from an adult in good health. J is TRBJ1-4 and V is TRBV7-6; TRBD1 matches at 9 bases. The CDR3 nucleotides are TGTGCCAGCAGCTGGGGGACAGGGACTAATGAAAAACTGTTTTTT. Amino acids: CASSWGTGTNEKLFF.